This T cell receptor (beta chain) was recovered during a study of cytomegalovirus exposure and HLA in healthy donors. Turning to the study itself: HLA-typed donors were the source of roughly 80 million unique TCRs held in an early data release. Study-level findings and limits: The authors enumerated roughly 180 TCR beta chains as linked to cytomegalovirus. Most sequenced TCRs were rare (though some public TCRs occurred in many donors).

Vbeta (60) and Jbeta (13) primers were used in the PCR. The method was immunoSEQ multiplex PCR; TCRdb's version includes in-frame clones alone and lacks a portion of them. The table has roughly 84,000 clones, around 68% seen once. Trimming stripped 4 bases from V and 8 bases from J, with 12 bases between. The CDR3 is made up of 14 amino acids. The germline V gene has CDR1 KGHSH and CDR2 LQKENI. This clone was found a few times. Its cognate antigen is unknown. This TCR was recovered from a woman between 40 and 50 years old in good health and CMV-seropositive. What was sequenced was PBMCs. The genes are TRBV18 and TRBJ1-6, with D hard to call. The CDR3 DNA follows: TGTGCCAGCTCACAGGGAGGATTTGATTCACCCCTCCACTTT. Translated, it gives CASSQGGFDSPLHF.